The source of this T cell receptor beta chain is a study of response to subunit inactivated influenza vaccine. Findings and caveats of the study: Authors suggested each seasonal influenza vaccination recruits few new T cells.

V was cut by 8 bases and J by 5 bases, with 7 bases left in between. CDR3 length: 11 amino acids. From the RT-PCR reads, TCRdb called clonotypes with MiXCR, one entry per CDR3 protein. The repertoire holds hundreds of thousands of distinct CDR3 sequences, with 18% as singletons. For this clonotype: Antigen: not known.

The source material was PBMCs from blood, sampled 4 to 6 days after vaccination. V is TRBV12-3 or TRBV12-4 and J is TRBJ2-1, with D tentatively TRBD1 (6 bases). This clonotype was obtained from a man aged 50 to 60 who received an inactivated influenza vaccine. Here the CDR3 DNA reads TGTGCCAGCTGGGGGCACAATGAGCAGTTCTTC. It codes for CASWGHNEQFF.